The entry that follows covers one TCR beta chain sequence. A J-beta primer mix and a sample-barcoded 5' primer were used in a second PCR of roughly 6 to 12 cycles. Each CDR3 protein is one row after TCRdb ran MiXCR on the 5' RACE reads. The data contain about 1.1 million distinct CDR3 sequences, roughly two fifths of them singletons. The CDR3 spans 14 residues. Losses at the gene ends were 5 bases for V and 7 bases for J; bases not matched to a gene: 8. Germline V gene data show CDR1 as SGHTA and CDR2 as FQGNSA. The sample originates from a study of blood T cells in healthy people across ages. Sequences were obtained from blood. The chain has TRBV7-2 and TRBJ2-7; 10 bases match TRBD2. This receptor was identified in a man aged 18-30 years in good health. The DNA of the CDR3 is TGTGCCAGCAGCCCATTGGGACTAGCGTCTGAGCAGTACTTC. The encoded protein is CASSPLGLASEQYF.